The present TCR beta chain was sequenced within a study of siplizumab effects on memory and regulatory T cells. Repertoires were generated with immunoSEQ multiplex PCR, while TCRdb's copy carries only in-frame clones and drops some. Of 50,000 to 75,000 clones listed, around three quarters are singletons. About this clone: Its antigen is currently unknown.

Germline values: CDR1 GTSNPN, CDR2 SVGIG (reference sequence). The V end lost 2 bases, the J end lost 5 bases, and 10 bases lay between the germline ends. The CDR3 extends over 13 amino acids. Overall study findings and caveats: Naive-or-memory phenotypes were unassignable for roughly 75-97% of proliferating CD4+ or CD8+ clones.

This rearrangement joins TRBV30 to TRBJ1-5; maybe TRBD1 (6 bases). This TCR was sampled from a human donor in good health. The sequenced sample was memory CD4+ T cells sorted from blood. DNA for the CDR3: TGTGCCTGGAGTCTGAAGGGGGATCAGCCCCAGCATTTT. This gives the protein CAWSLKGDQPQHF. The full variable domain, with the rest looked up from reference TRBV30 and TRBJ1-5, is SQTIHQWPATLVQPVGSPLSLECTVEGTSNPNLYWYRQAAGRGLQLLFYSVGIGQISSEVPQNLSASRPQDRQFILSSKKLLLSDSGFYLCAWSLKGDQPQHFGDGTRLSIL.